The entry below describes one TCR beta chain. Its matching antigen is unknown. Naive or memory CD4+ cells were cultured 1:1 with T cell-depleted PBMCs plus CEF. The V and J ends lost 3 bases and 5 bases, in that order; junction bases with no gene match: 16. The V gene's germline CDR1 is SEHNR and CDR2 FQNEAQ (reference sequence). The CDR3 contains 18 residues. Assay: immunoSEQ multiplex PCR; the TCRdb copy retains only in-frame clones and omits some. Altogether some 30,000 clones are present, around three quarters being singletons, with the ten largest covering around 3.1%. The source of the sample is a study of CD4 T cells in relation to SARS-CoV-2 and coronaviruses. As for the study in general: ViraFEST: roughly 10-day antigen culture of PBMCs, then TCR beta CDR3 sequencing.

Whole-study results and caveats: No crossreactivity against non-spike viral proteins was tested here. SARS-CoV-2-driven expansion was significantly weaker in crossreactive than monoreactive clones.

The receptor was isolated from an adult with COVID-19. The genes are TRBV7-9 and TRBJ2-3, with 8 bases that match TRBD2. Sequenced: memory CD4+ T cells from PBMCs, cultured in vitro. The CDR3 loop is CASSFPIGIAGIQDTQYF. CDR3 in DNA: TGTGCCAGCAGCTTTCCCATAGGAATAGCGGGAATTCAAGATACGCAGTATTTT.